These 18 T cell receptor beta chains originate from one sample sequenced in a study of T cells in Graves' hyperthyroidism and ophthalmopathy. RNA transcripts gave rise to amplified TCR beta CDR3 regions. TCR CDR3 regions were first amplified by RT-PCR with HTBI primers. TCRdb ran MiXCR on the multiplex PCR reads and lists one entry per CDR3 protein. This sample has approximately 870,000 distinct CDR3 sequences; 38% occur once, and the top ten carry approximately 8.7%. Sequencing used blood. Receptors originate from a man aged 18 to 30 with Graves' hyperthyroidism.

This clonotype showed up many times. As DNA, the CDR3 is TGTGCCAGCGGCGATCGATGGGCCGGAAACACCATATATTTT. It translates to CASGDRWAGNTIYF. The chain has TRBV7-6 and TRBJ1-3; no reliable D call. Germline loops: CDR1 SGHVS, CDR2 FNYEAQ. Trimming stripped 8 bases from V and 4 bases from J, with 15 bases between. The CDR3 runs to 14 residues.

This rearrangement joins TRBV4-3 to TRBJ1-1; D uncertain. The CDR3 loop spans 14 amino acids. With 1 base removed from V and 5 bases from J, the gap between germline ends came to 11 bases. Germline CDR1 LGHNA, CDR2 YSLEER. CDR3 amino acids: CASSQVQDVTEAFF. In DNA form, the CDR3 reads TGCGCCAGCAGCCAAGTGCAGGACGTAACTGAAGCTTTCTTT.

This clonotype occurred many times. The gene calls are TRBV9 and TRBJ1-1, with D possibly TRBD1 on 6 matching bases. Germline V gene lookup returns CDR1 SGDLS and CDR2 YYNGEE. Between the trimmed V and J ends, which lost 7 bases and 1 base, there was a span of 11 bases. The CDR3 length is 13 residues. CDR3 protein: CASGDTSNTEAFF. The CDR3 DNA is TGTGCCAGCGGGGACACCTCGAACACTGAAGCTTTCTTT.

The rearrangement joins TRBV6-5 to TRBJ1-1, with 9 nucleotides matching TRBD1. V shed 7 bases and J 3 bases; nucleotides not matched to a gene: 9. Germline lookup yields CDR1 MNHEY and CDR2 SVGAGI. The CDR3 has 15 residues. CDR3 in DNA: TGTGCCAGCAAGAGGGACAGGGACGAATACACTGAAGCTTTCTTT. Translating it yields CASKRDRDEYTEAFF.

The chain combines TRBV14 with TRBJ2-7; 9 bases fit TRBD1. CDR3 length: 15 residues. V trimming: 6 bases; J trimming: 4 bases; junction bases outside the gene matches: 10. CDR1 and CDR2 (germline): SGHDN, FVKESK. CDR3 residues: CASRRTGVSPYEQYF. CDR3 nucleotides: TGTGCCAGCAGGAGGACAGGGGTCTCTCCTTACGAGCAGTACTTC.

A remark on this clonotype: This may arise from a read error, as a much more abundant clone is one base away. The chain uses TRBV29-1 and TRBJ2-7; D is unclear. The CDR3 totals 11 residues. Germline-derived CDR1 and CDR2 are SQVTM and ANQGSEA. This CDR3 reads CRTRLLGEQYF. The CDR3 DNA follows: TGCAGGACCCGCCTTCTGGGCGAGCAGTACTTC.

This clonotype was detected a few times. The V call is TRBV5-1, the J call TRBJ2-2; D possibly corresponds to TRBD1 (5 bases). This CDR3 contains 14 residues. Trimming left V 4 bases short and J 5 bases short, with 12 bases between. Germline lookup yields CDR1 SGHRS and CDR2 YFSETQ. The CDR3 spells CASSHDRGTGELFF. The CDR3 bases are TGCGCCAGCAGCCACGATAGGGGTACCGGGGAGCTGTTTTTT.

In its sample, this clonotype was seen a few times. This rearrangement joins TRBV6-1 to TRBJ1-2, with 7 bases lining up with TRBD1. The V and J ends lost 4 bases and 8 bases, in that order; junction bases with no gene match: 7. The CDR3 spans 13 residues. From germline, CDR1 is MNHNS and CDR2 SASEGT. The CDR3 loop reads CASSGDRVWGYTF. CDR3 DNA: TGTGCCAGCAGTGGAGACAGGGTGTGGGGCTACACCTTC.

As to this clonotype: A read error may produce the germline difference seen at one junction end. The V and J genes are TRBV7-9 and TRBJ1-5; D unresolved. Germline assignment: CDR1 SEHNR and CDR2 FQNEAQ (reference sequence). The CDR3 contains 13 residues. In DNA form, the CDR3 reads TGTGCCAGCAGCTTGGAGGGTAGGCAGCCCCCGCATTTT. Translating it yields CASSLEGRQPPHF. The full variable domain, in which reference TRBV7-9 and TRBJ1-5 provide the parts outside the CDR3, is DTGVSQNPRHKITKRGQNVTFRCDPISEHNRLYWYRQTLGQGPEFLTYFQNEAQLEKSRLLSDRFSAERPKGSFSTLEIQRTEQGDSAMYLCASSLEGRQPPHFGDGTRLSIL.

This clonotype was seen ten or more times. The rearrangement uses TRBV7-3 and TRBJ2-7, with 9 bases aligning to TRBD2. Germline V gene sequence: CDR1 SGHTA, CDR2 FQGTGA. The CDR3 covers 15 residues. V gave up 5 bases and J gave up 6 bases; unmatched junction bases: 11. The CDR3 nucleotides read TGTGCCAGCAGCGAGATTAATAGCGGGAGATTCGAGCAGTACTTC. Residues: CASSEINSGRFEQYF.

This clonotype was observed at least ten times. The chain links TRBV13 to TRBJ1-2; tentative D call: TRBD1 (5 bases). CDR3 length: 15 amino acids. The V end was cut by 3 bases, the J end by 4 bases, with 15 bases between. The germline V gene encodes CDR1 PRHDT and CDR2 FYEKMQ (reference sequence). The CDR3 protein is CASSFKGAAIYGYTF. CDR3 bases: TGTGCCAGCAGCTTTAAAGGGGCAGCAATCTATGGCTACACCTTC. Variable domain in full (rest from reference TRBV13 and TRBJ1-2): AAGVIQSPRHLIKEKRETATLKCYPIPRHDTVYWYQQGPGQDPQFLISFYEKMQSDKGSIPDRFSAQQFSDYHSELNMSSLELGDSALYFCASSFKGAAIYGYTFGSGTRLTVV.

This clonotype has a count of ten or more. The J gene is TRBJ1-2, the V gene TRBV2; D is uncertain. Germline loops: CDR1 SNHLY, CDR2 FYNNEI. Trimming took 0 bases from V and 4 from J, leaving 12 bases between them. This CDR3 is built from 15 residues. The CDR3 here is CASSEAPSRGYGYTF. In DNA, the CDR3 is TGTGCCAGCAGTGAAGCGCCGTCTCGCGGCTATGGCTACACCTTC.

This clonotype was picked up many times. This chain joins TRBV7-9 and TRBJ1-1; no firm D call. With 4 bases removed from V and 0 bases from J, the gap between germline ends came to 6 bases. Germline V CDR1 and CDR2: SEHNR, FQNEAQ (reference sequence). The CDR3 extends over 13 amino acids. The CDR3 DNA follows: TGTGCCAGCAGCTCCCCAATGAACACTGAAGCTTTCTTT. Protein product: CASSSPMNTEAFF.

DNA for the CDR3: TGCAGTGCCCGCGGGACAGGGGATGGCTACACCTTC. The encoded protein is CSARGTGDGYTF. The V gene is TRBV20-1, the J gene TRBJ1-2, with TRBD1 identical over 10 bases. Germline-derived CDR1 and CDR2 are DFQATT and SNEGSKA (reference sequence). The V and J ends lost 6 bases and 6 bases, in that order; junction bases with no gene match: 4. This CDR3 comprises 12 residues.

Details on this clonotype: A clone one base away is much larger, so this may be a read error. The genes are TRBV7-6 and TRBJ2-7; D is undetermined. The germline V gene encodes CDR1 SGHVS and CDR2 FNYEAQ. The CDR3 is 13 amino acids. CDR3 region: CASSLVGSGERYF. The DNA for the CDR3 is TGTGCCAGCAGCTTAGTAGGGTCGGGCGAGCGGTACTTC.

The genes are TRBV19 and TRBJ2-2; 7 nucleotides agree with TRBD2. CDR1 is LNHDA and CDR2 is SQIVND in the germline V gene (reference sequence). This CDR3 has 14 amino acids. The V and J ends lost 3 bases and 5 bases, in that order; junction bases with no gene match: 3. The CDR3 nucleotides read TGTGCCAGTAGTATGGACGGGAGGACCGGGGAGCTGTTTTTT. Its protein is CASSMDGRTGELFF.

This clonotype was seen a few times. The rearrangement links TRBV4-3 to TRBJ2-5, with D perhaps given as TRBD1 or TRBD2 (5 bases each). The CDR3 spans 16 residues. Germline loops: CDR1 LGHNA, CDR2 YSLEER. Trimming pared 0 bases from V and 1 base from J, leaving 12 bases between. In nucleotides, the CDR3 is TGCGCCAGCAGCCAAGACCTTAGGGGAGTCCAAGAGACCCAGTACTTC. Residues: CASSQDLRGVQETQYF.

This chain uses TRBV24-1 with TRBJ1-5; TRBD1 might be the D (6 bases). Germline loops: CDR1 KGHDR, CDR2 SFDVKD. The CDR3 runs to 14 residues. V was shortened by 3 bases and J by 7 bases, with 12 bases between the two germline ends. CDR3 amino acids: CATSDTRGKQPQHF. The CDR3 DNA reads as TGTGCCACCAGTGATACCAGGGGAAAACAGCCCCAGCATTTT.